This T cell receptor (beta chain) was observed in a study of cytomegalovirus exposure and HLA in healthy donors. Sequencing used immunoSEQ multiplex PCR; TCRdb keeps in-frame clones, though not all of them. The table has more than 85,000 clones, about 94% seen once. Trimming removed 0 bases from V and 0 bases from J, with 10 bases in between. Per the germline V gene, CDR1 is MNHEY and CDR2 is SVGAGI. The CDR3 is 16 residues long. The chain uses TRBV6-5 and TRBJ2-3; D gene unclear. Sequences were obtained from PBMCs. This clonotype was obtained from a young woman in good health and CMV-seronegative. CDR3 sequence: CASSYSPFRSTDTQYF. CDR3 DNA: TGTGCCAGCAGTTACTCCCCCTTCCGGAGCACAGATACGCAGTATTTT.